The 9 T cell receptor beta chains below were found in one sample sequenced in a study of blood T cell repertoires in COVID-19. TCRdb keeps only in-frame clones here, not all; method: immunoSEQ multiplex PCR. The sample lists some 150,000 clones; 83% were seen once. Sequences were obtained from peripheral blood. The source of these receptors is a woman aged 55-69 years with COVID-19, enrolled during active disease.

This clone was seen once. The rearrangement joins TRBV2 to TRBJ1-1; 8 positions agree with TRBD1. The junction had 8 bases not matched to a gene; V was cut back by 8 bases and J by 0 bases. Germline V gene sequence: CDR1 SNHLY, CDR2 FYNNEI. The CDR3 is made up of 15 amino acids. Here the CDR3 reads CASSSWTGLNTEAFF. The DNA for the CDR3 is TGTGCCAGCTCCAGTTGGACAGGGTTGAACACTGAAGCTTTCTTT.

The J gene is TRBJ2-6, the V gene TRBV19; a weak D match, TRBD2 (6 bases). The ends were cut back, 1 base at V and 3 bases at J, with 10 bases in the middle. This CDR3 spans 16 amino acids. Germline CDR1 is LNHDA and CDR2 is SQIVND (reference sequence). CDR3 in DNA: TGTGCCAGTAGTATAGCTAAAGCGGGTGGGGCCAACGTCCTGACTTTC. Its translation: CASSIAKAGGANVLTF.

V is TRBV6-1 and J is TRBJ2-7; no reliable D call. CDR1 and CDR2 from the germline V gene are MNHNS and SASEGT. Deletions cut 1 base from V and 4 bases from J, with 11 bases between. The CDR3 covers 14 residues. Here the CDR3 reads CASSEGGFLYEQYV. CDR3 nucleotide sequence: TGTGCCAGCAGTGAAGGCGGCTTCTTATACGAGCAGTACGTC.

V usage is TRBV6-6 and J usage is TRBJ1-2, with 7 positions matching TRBD1. The CDR3 covers 13 residues. V lost 4 bases, J lost 5 bases, and 4 bases stayed unmatched. Germline V lookup: CDR1 MNHNY, CDR2 SVGAGI (reference sequence). CDR3 bases: TGTGCCAGCAGTTCCCAGGGGGAATATGGCTACACCTTC. It translates to CASSSQGEYGYTF.

The chain uses TRBV19 and TRBJ1-1; TRBD1 might be the D (5 bases). CDR3 size: 14 residues. Trimming shortened V by 3 bases and J by 0 bases, and 8 bases separated the two germline ends. The germline CDR1 and CDR2 sequences are LNHDA and SQIVND (reference sequence). Written as DNA, the CDR3 is TGTGCCAGTAGTATTCAGGGAATGAACACTGAAGCTTTCTTT. Residues: CASSIQGMNTEAFF.

The J gene is TRBJ1-4, the V gene TRBV27; tentative D call: TRBD1 (5 bases). The CDR3 has 14 residues. Trimming stripped 6 bases from V and 6 bases from J, with 14 bases between. Germline V CDR1 and CDR2: MNHEY, SMNVEV (reference sequence). CDR3 loop: CASRSMGGYEKLFF. The CDR3 coding sequence is TGTGCCAGCAGATCCATGGGGGGATATGAAAAACTGTTTTTT.

This clone was observed once. The chain combines TRBV7-3 with TRBJ2-2; weak D call: TRBD1 (5 bases). Trimming stripped 4 bases from V and 7 bases from J, with 10 bases between. CDR1 and CDR2 (germline): SGHTA, FQGTGA. The CDR3 spans 13 residues. The CDR3 nucleotides read TGTGCCAGCAGCTCGCAGGGTATCGGGGAGCTGTTTTTT. Protein: CASSSQGIGELFF.

V and J are TRBV14 and TRBJ2-7; 8 nucleotides align to TRBD1. The CDR3 is made up of 17 amino acids. CDR1 and CDR2 from the germline V gene are SGHDN and FVKESK. V lost 4 bases and J lost 1; bases outside the gene matches: 12. The chain's CDR3 is CASSLRSRQGASYEQYF. The DNA for the CDR3 is TGTGCCAGCAGCCTCCGTAGCAGGCAGGGGGCATCCTACGAGCAGTACTTC.

V usage is TRBV2 and J usage is TRBJ1-2; D perhaps matches TRBD1 (5 bases). This CDR3 is 15 amino acids long. V lost 6 bases and J 7 bases, leaving 21 bases between the germline ends. CDR1 SNHLY and CDR2 FYNNEI come from the germline V gene. The CDR3 bases are TGTGCCAGCAGGGGGGACTTAGGGCCTACGAGTGGCTACACCTTC. Translating gives CASRGDLGPTSGYTF.